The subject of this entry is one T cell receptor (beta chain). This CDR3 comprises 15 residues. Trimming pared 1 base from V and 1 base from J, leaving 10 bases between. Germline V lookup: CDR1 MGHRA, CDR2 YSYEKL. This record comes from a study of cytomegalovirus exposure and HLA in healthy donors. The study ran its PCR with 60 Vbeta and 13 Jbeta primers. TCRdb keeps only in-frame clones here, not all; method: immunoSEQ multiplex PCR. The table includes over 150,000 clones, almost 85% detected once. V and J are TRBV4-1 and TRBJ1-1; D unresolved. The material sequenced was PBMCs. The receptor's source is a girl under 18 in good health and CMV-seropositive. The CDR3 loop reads CASSQVWEENTEAFF. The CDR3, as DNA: TGCGCCAGCAGCCAAGTATGGGAGGAGAACACTGAAGCTTTCTTT.